This T cell receptor (beta chain) is drawn from a study of shared clonotypes between healthy human individuals. General study points: Researchers sampled blood only, noting tissue repertoires likely differ. On the whole, naive subsets had larger estimated richness than memory subsets had.

Details on this clone: The antigen remains undetermined. Within the sample, other DNA sequences also encode this same CDR3.

Naive CD8 cells were CD45RO-negative, positively selected for CCR7, excluding terminally differentiated effector memory CD45RA+ cells. The V and J ends lost 1 base and 9 bases respectively, with 7 bases between them. Germline CDR1 and CDR2: MGHRA and YSYEKL. The CDR3 extends over 12 amino acids. Deep was the level used in running the assay. Sequencing used immunoSEQ multiplex PCR; TCRdb keeps in-frame clones, though not all of them. The sample carries about 1.9 million clones, just over 90% recorded once. The sequence came from a man aged 18-30 years in good health. Some clones in this sample may be carry-over from other donors' samples. This chain uses TRBV4-1 with TRBJ2-1; D is uncertain. Sequencing was performed on naive CD8+ T cells from PBMCs. CDR3 coding DNA: TGCGCCAGCAGCCAAGTGGGCCTTGAGCAGTTCTTC. Encoded protein: CASSQVGLEQFF.